What follows describes a single T cell receptor beta chain. The V gene end was trimmed by 6 bases and the J gene end by 5 bases; junction bases not matched to a gene: 8. CDR1 is SQVTM, CDR2 ANQGSEA, per germline. CDR3 length: 13 amino acids. This sample was included in a study of shared clonotypes between healthy human individuals. The assay was carried out at the deep level. This table comes from immunoSEQ multiplex PCR, and its TCRdb copy is limited to in-frame clones, with some not included. The sample yields about 2.3 million clones, approximately 93% seen once. The sequenced sample was naive CD4+ T cells from PBMCs. Subset: CD45RA+ positively selected. The chain employs TRBV29-1 and TRBJ2-7, with TRBD1 matching 9 bases. This TCR was sampled from a man in his late teens or twenties in good health. Some clones in this sample may be carry-over from other donors' samples. This CDR3 is CSVLSGTGNEQYF. The CDR3 bases are TGCAGCGTCCTCTCCGGGACAGGGAACGAGCAGTACTTC.